Each of the 4 T cell receptor beta chains below was sequenced from the same sample in a study of prognosis after radiotherapy for stage I lung cancer (dated by TCRdb to the early 2020s). The run used an Illumina HiSeq 3000. The TCR beta CDR3 region was amplified from genomic DNA by two rounds of multiplex PCR. In the first PCR round, primers specific to each TRBV and TRBJ gene were used, and the primer sequences were filed in Chinese patent CN105087789A. TCRdb took the public reads, trimmed them with fastp at Q25, ran MiXCR for clone calling and kept in-frame beta chains. Every distinct CDR3 protein forms one entry, paired with its most common genes and DNA. The sample data list about 26,000 distinct CDR3 sequences, and approximately 29% of these were observed just once. The ten most abundant clones make up about a third of the sample. The source material was PBMCs, sampled before or after stereotactic body radiation therapy (not recorded which). These receptors were obtained from a donor at least 50 years old with non-small cell lung cancer.

The genes are TRBV6-1 and TRBJ2-7; 12 bases are shared with TRBD1. The CDR3 covers 15 residues. Germline V gives CDR1 MNHNS, CDR2 SASEGT. With 6 bases clipped from V and 5 bases from J, the junction kept 8 bases outside the gene matches. The CDR3 DNA follows: TGTGCCAGCAGCCCAGGGGGGACAGGGGGCAACGAGCAGTACTTC. Protein sequence: CASSPGGTGGNEQYF.

This clonotype occurred many times. The chain links TRBV20-1 to TRBJ2-7, with TRBD1 matching over 12 bases. Germline CDR1 DFQATT, CDR2 SNEGSKA (reference sequence). This CDR3 spans 13 amino acids. V was clipped by 6 bases and J by 4 bases; unmatched bases: 4. This CDR3 reads CSAGTGGRYEQYF. CDR3 DNA: TGCAGTGCCGGGACAGGGGGCAGGTACGAGCAGTACTTC.

In its sample, this clonotype was seen many times. The rearrangement joins TRBV19 to TRBJ2-3, with 7 nucleotides matching TRBD2. The V and J ends lost 3 bases and 2 bases, in that order; junction bases with no gene match: 8. The CDR3 has 16 residues. Germline CDR1 and CDR2: LNHDA and SQIVND (reference sequence). CDR3 bases: TGTGCCAGTAGTATTGGGAGGGGCTTATCCACAGATACGCAGTATTTT. Protein: CASSIGRGLSTDTQYF.

This clonotype showed up many times. A read error may explain this, as a much larger clone is one base away. The rearrangement links TRBV20-1 to TRBJ2-3; 7 bases line up with TRBD2. The CDR3 extends over 16 amino acids. The V gene's germline CDR1 is DFQATT and CDR2 SNEGSKA (reference sequence). The V segment lost 4 bases and the J segment 6 bases; nucleotides outside the gene matches: 16. This CDR3 reads CSATPTSRLPRDTQYF. The DNA for the CDR3 is TGCAGTGCTACTCCGACTAGCAGGCTCCCTCGGGATACGCAGTATTTT.